Included here is one T cell receptor beta chain sequence, with context. Data came from immunoSEQ multiplex PCR; TCRdb stores just in-frame clones and leaves some out. The top ten hold 6% to 7.5% of the sample, which has about 82,000 clones, 82% seen once. The J segment lost 0 bases and the V segment lost 2 bases, leaving 7 bases of the junction unmatched. CDR3 length equals 17 residues. Germline V CDR1 and CDR2: SGHKS, YYEKEE (reference sequence). This entry belongs to a study of blood T cell repertoires in COVID-19. V gene TRBV5-5 combines with J gene TRBJ2-1; 8 bases align to TRBD1. The origin of this receptor is a man aged 45-65 years with active or convalescent COVID-19. The sample was peripheral blood. The CDR3 is CASSFPEDRVSYNEQFF. CDR3 sequence (DNA): TGTGCCAGCAGCTTCCCTGAGGACAGGGTCTCCTACAATGAGCAGTTCTTC.